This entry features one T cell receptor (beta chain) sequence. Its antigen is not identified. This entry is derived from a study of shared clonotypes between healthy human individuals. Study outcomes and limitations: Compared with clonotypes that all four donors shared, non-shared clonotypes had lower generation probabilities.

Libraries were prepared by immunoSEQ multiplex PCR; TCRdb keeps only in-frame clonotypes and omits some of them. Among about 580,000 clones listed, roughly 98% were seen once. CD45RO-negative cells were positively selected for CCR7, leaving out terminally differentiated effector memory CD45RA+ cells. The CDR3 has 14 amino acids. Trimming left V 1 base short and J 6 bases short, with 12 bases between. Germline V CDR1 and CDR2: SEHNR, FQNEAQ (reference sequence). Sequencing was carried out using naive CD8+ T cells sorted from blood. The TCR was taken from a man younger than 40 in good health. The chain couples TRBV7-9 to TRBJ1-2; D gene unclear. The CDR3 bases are TGTGCCAGCAGCTTAGGGGCGGGCAAGGATGGCTACACCTTC. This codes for CASSLGAGKDGYTF.